Described below is a single T cell receptor (beta chain) sequence and its context. The sample is drawn from a study of cytotoxic CD8 clonotypes in ibrutinib-treated CLL. Study information: There were about 10 relapsed/refractory patients and around 15 treatment-naive patients, and some 18 were IGHV unmutated.

V shed 3 bases and J shed 5 bases, with 19 bases lying between them. This CDR3 region has 16 residues. Germline-derived CDR1 and CDR2 are KGHSH and LQKENI. Here immunoSEQ multiplex PCR was the method, and the copy in TCRdb shows in-frame clones only, minus some. The data show about 140,000 clones, around 82% seen once. This TCR came from a human donor with chronic lymphocytic leukemia. The specimen was PBMCs, collected after 36 months of ibrutinib treatment. The chain carries TRBV18 and TRBJ2-5; D gene ambiguous. The CDR3 DNA reads TGTGCCAGCTCACCTGCCCGGCTCCTCAAAGGGGAGACCCAGTACTTC. Translation: CASSPARLLKGETQYF.